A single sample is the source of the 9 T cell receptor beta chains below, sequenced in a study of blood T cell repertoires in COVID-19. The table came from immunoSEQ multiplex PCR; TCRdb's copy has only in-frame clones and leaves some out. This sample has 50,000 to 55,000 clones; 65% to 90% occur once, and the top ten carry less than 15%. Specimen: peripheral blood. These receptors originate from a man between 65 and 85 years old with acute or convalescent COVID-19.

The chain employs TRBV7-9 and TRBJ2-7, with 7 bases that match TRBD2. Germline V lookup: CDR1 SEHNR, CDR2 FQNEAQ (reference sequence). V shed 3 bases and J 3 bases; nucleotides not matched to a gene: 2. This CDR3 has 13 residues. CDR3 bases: TGTGCCAGCAGCTTGGGGGGGATCTACGAGCAGTACTTC. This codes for CASSLGGIYEQYF. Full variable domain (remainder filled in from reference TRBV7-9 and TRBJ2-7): DTGVSQNPRHKITKRGQNVTFRCDPISEHNRLYWYRQTLGQGPEFLTYFQNEAQLEKSRLLSDRFSAERPKGSFSTLEIQRTEQGDSAMYLCASSLGGIYEQYFGPGTRLTVT.

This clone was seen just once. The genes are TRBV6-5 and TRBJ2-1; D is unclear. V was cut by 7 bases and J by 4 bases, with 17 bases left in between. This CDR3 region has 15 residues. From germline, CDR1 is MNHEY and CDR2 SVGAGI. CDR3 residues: CASTPLDPKYNEQFF. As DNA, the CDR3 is TGTGCCAGCACCCCCCTAGATCCAAAATACAATGAGCAGTTCTTC.

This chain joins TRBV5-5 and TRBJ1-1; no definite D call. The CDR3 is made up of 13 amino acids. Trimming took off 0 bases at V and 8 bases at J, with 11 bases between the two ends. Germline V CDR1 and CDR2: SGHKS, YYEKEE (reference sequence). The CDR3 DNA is TGTGCCAGCAGCTTGGGGCAGTCATTAGAAGCTTTCTTT. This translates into CASSLGQSLEAFF.

CDR3 in DNA: TGTGCCAGCAGTGAACAGGGGTACTATGGCTACACCTTC. Its translation: CASSEQGYYGYTF. The chain couples TRBV27 to TRBJ1-2; 7 bases are shared with TRBD1. Germline values: CDR1 MNHEY, CDR2 SMNVEV (reference sequence). The CDR3 spans 13 residues. J was trimmed by 3 bases and V by 5 bases; bases with no gene match: 3.

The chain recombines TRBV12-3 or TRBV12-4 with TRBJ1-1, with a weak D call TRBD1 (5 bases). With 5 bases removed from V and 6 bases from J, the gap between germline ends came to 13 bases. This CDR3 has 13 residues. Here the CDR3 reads CASSLQGWAEAFF. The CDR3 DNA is TGTGCCAGCAGTCTCCAGGGATGGGCTGAAGCTTTCTTT.

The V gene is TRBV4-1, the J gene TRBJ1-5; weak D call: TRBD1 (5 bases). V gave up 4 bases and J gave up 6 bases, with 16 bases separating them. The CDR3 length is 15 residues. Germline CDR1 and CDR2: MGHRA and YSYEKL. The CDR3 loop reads CASSPVAEGPQPQHF. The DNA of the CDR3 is TGCGCCAGCAGCCCGGTGGCGGAGGGGCCTCAGCCCCAGCATTTT.

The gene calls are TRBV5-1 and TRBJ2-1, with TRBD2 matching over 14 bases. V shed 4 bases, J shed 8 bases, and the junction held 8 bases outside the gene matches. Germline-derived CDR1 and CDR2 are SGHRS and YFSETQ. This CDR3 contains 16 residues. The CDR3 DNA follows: TGCGCCAGCAGCAAAGGACTAGCGGGAGGCAGTCATGAGCAGTTCTTC. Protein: CASSKGLAGGSHEQFF.

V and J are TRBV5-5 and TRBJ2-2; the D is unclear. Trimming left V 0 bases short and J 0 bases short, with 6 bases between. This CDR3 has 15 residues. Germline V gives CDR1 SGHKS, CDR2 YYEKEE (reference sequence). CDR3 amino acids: CASSLVTANTGELFF. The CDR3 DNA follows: TGTGCCAGCAGCTTGGTAACAGCGAACACCGGGGAGCTGTTTTTT.

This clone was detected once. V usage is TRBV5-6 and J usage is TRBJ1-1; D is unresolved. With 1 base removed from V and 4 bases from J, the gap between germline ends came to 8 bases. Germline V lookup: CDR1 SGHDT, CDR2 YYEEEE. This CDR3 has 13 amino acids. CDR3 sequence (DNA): TGTGCCAGCAGCTTGTCTAGACTCACTGAAGCTTTCTTT. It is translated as CASSLSRLTEAFF.